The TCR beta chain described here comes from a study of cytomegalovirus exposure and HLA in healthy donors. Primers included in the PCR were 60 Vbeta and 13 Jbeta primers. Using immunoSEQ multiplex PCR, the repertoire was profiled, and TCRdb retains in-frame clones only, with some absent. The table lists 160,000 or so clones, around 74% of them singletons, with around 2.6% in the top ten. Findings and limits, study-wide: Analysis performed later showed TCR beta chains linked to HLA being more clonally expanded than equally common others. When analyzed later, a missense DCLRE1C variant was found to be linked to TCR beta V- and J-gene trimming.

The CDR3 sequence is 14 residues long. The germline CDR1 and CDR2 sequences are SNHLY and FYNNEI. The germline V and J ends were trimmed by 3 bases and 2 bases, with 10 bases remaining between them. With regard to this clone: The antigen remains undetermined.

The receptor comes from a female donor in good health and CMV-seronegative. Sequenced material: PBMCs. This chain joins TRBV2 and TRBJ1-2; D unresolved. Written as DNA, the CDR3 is TGTGCCAGCAGTGACTCAGTCTTAAACTATGGCTACACCTTC. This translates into CASSDSVLNYGYTF.